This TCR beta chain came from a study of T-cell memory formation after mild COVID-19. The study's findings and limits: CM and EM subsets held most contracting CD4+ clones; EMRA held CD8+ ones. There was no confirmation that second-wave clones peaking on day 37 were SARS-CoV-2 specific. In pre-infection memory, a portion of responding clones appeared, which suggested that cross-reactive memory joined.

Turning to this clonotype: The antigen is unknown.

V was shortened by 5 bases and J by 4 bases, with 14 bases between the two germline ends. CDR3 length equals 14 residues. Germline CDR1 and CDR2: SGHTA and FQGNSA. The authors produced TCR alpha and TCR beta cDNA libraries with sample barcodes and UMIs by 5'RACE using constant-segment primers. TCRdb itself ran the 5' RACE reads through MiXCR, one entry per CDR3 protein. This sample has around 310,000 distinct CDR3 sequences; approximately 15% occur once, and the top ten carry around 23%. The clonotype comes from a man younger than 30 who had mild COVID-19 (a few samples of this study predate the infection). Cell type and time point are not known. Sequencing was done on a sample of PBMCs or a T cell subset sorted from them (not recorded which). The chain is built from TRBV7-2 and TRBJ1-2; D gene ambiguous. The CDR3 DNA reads TGTGCCAGCAGCCCTAACGCCGCGGCCTATGGCTACACCTTC. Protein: CASSPNAAAYGYTF.